The 21 T cell receptor beta chains given below trace back to one sample, sequenced in a study of blood T cell repertoires in COVID-19. Sequenced by immunoSEQ multiplex PCR; TCRdb stores in-frame clones only, minus some. The profile shows 350,000 to 400,000 clones, roughly 88% of them singletons. The sequencing sample was made of PBMCs or T cells enriched from blood (not recorded which). These receptors all stem from a woman aged 25 to 39 with acute COVID-19.

This chain joins TRBV5-1 and TRBJ2-1, with D possibly being TRBD1 (6 bases). Per the germline V gene, CDR1 is SGHRS and CDR2 is YFSETQ. This CDR3 is 16 amino acids long. Trimming removed 4 bases from V and 4 bases from J, with 18 bases in between. CDR3 protein: CASSLGSQGNYNEQFF. CDR3 DNA sequence: TGCGCCAGCAGCCTTGGTAGCCAGGGGAATTACAATGAGCAGTTCTTC.

The J gene is TRBJ2-2, the V gene TRBV29-1; perhaps TRBD1 as D (5 bases). V dropped 8 bases and J dropped 0 bases, with 13 bases sitting between them. The V gene's germline CDR1 is SQVTM and CDR2 ANQGSEA. There are 14 residues in the CDR3. DNA of the CDR3: TGCAGCAAGCGACAGTCAACGAACACCGGGGAGCTGTTTTTT. Translated: CSKRQSTNTGELFF.

This clone has only a few counts. CDR3 residues: CASTPGRVGDEQFF. CDR3 sequence (DNA): TGTGCCAGCACCCCAGGTCGGGTCGGGGATGAGCAGTTCTTC. The chain uses TRBV7-2 and TRBJ2-1, with D tentatively TRBD2 (5 bases). The germline gives CDR1 SGHTA, CDR2 FQGNSA. The CDR3 contains 14 residues. The V end lost 7 bases, the J end lost 8 bases, and 18 bases lay between the germline ends.

This chain links TRBV3-1 (or the pseudogene TRBV3-2) with TRBJ1-1; no clear D. Germline V gene sequence: CDR1 LGHDT, CDR2 YNNKEL (reference sequence). The CDR3 has 13 amino acids. V lost 0 bases and J 9 bases, leaving 11 bases between the germline ends. CDR3 in DNA: TGTGCCAGCAGCCAAGATCCCCGGAGCCAAGCTTTCTTT. It encodes CASSQDPRSQAFF.

The chain links TRBV5-1 to TRBJ2-7; possibly TRBD2 for D (6 bases). The V gene's germline CDR1 is SGHRS and CDR2 YFSETQ. There are 15 residues in the CDR3. Between the trimmed V and J ends, which lost 3 bases and 5 bases, there was a span of 18 bases. The CDR3: CASSWLGGSNNEQYF. DNA of the CDR3: TGCGCCAGCAGCTGGTTGGGGGGTTCCAACAACGAGCAGTACTTC. Variable domain in full (rest from reference TRBV5-1 and TRBJ2-7): KAGVTQTPRYLIKTRGQQVTLSCSPISGHRSVSWYQQTPGQGLQFLFEYFSETQRNKGNFPGRFSGRQFSNSRSEMNVSTLELGDSALYLCASSWLGGSNNEQYFGPGTRLTVT.

The J gene is TRBJ1-4, the V gene TRBV9; 7 nucleotides line up with TRBD1. The CDR3 runs 14 residues. Germline values: CDR1 SGDLS, CDR2 YYNGEE. V gave up 3 bases and J gave up 5 bases; unmatched junction bases: 4. CDR3 DNA: TGTGCCAGCAGCGGAGAGACAGGGAATGAAAAACTGTTTTTT. Amino acids: CASSGETGNEKLFF.

This chain joins TRBV18 and TRBJ1-3, with TRBD1 matching 10 bases. Germline-derived CDR1 and CDR2 are KGHSH and LQKENI. With V trimmed by 2 bases and J by 2 bases, 6 bases remained unmatched. The CDR3 extends over 17 amino acids. CDR3 in amino acids: CASSPKGTGDAGNTIYF. The CDR3 nucleotides read TGTGCCAGCTCACCAAAAGGGACAGGGGACGCTGGAAACACCATATATTTT.

This chain uses TRBV3-1 (or the pseudogene TRBV3-2) with TRBJ1-1; TRBD1 matches at 7 bases. The CDR3 extends over 15 amino acids. Per germline, CDR1 LGHDT and CDR2 YNNKEL (reference sequence). The J segment lost 1 base and the V segment lost 4 bases, leaving 6 bases of the junction unmatched. This CDR3 is CASSPTGVWNTEAFF. CDR3 coding DNA: TGTGCCAGCAGCCCCACAGGGGTTTGGAACACTGAAGCTTTCTTT.

The chain is built from TRBV7-2 and TRBJ2-1, with 10 bases lining up with TRBD2. The CDR3 has 16 amino acids. CDR1 is SGHTA and CDR2 is FQGNSA in the germline V gene. Unmatched junction bases numbered 10, after V lost 2 bases and J lost 9 bases. The CDR3: CASSLRGTSVAGEQFF. The DNA of the CDR3 is TGTGCCAGCAGCTTAAGGGGGACTAGCGTAGCGGGTGAGCAGTTCTTC.

V is TRBV7-9 and J is TRBJ2-6; perhaps TRBD2 as D (6 bases). The CDR3 is 19 residues long. Trimming took off 4 bases at V and 3 bases at J, with 22 bases between the two ends. Germline assignment: CDR1 SEHNR and CDR2 FQNEAQ (reference sequence). DNA of the CDR3: TGTGCCAGCAGCTCTGTAAGGTCCGCGGGGAGTCATGGGGCCAACGTCCTGACTTTC. Translated, it gives CASSSVRSAGSHGANVLTF.

The chain is built from TRBV19 and TRBJ1-5; the match to TRBD1 covers 7 bases. The CDR3 extends over 16 amino acids. Trimming removed 4 bases from V and 0 bases from J; junction bases left unmatched: 6. The germline V gene has CDR1 LNHDA and CDR2 SQIVND (reference sequence). This chain's CDR3 is CASSTTTGRSNQPQHF. The DNA for the CDR3 is TGTGCCAGTAGTACCACGACAGGGCGTAGCAATCAGCCCCAGCATTTT.

This sequence joins TRBV19 and TRBJ1-4; maybe TRBD1 (6 bases). There are 14 residues in the CDR3. V lost 5 bases and J lost 4, with 11 bases in between. The germline V gene encodes CDR1 LNHDA and CDR2 SQIVND (reference sequence). CDR3 nucleotides: TGTGCCAGTAGTCCGACAGGAGATAATGAAAAACTGTTTTTT. Translating gives CASSPTGDNEKLFF.

CDR3 in DNA: TGTGCCAGCAGCTTAGGGGGGACAGGGCCCTCCTACGAGCAGTACTTC. Amino acids: CASSLGGTGPSYEQYF. The rearrangement joins TRBV7-2 to TRBJ2-7, with TRBD1 matching over 9 bases. CDR1 is SGHTA and CDR2 is FQGNSA in the germline V gene. With V trimmed by 1 base and J by 0 bases, 4 bases remained unmatched. The CDR3 loop spans 16 amino acids.

The chain combines TRBV25-1 with TRBJ2-1; D possibly corresponds to TRBD2 (5 bases). This CDR3 comprises 14 residues. Germline CDR1 and CDR2: MGHDK and SYGVNS. Trimming took 1 base from V and 12 from J, leaving 16 bases between them. In DNA form, the CDR3 reads TGTGCCAGCAGTGAATCGGAGGACCGGGGAAGGCAGTTCTTC. Protein: CASSESEDRGRQFF.

The V gene is TRBV5-1, the J gene TRBJ1-2, with a weak D call TRBD1 (5 bases). There are 13 residues in the CDR3. Trimming took off 5 bases at V and 6 bases at J, with 14 bases between the two ends. Germline CDR1 and CDR2: SGHRS and YFSETQ. In DNA form, the CDR3 reads TGCGCCAGCAGGGAGGGGACCGGAAATGGCTACACCTTC. It encodes CASREGTGNGYTF.

The genes are TRBV7-9 and TRBJ1-1; D uncertain. The CDR3 contains 14 residues. Germline loops: CDR1 SEHNR, CDR2 FQNEAQ (reference sequence). Trimming removed 2 bases from V and 6 bases from J, with 13 bases in between. The CDR3 nucleotides read TGTGCCAGCAGCTTATTGGTCGGGGTACCTGAAGCTTTCTTT. Protein product: CASSLLVGVPEAFF.

This rearrangement joins TRBV7-9 to TRBJ1-1, with 7 bases fitting TRBD1. Germline assignment: CDR1 SEHNR and CDR2 FQNEAQ (reference sequence). This CDR3 is built from 13 residues. V lost 3 bases and J lost 5; bases outside the gene matches: 3. DNA of the CDR3: TGTGCCAGCAGCTTGGGGACAGTTACTGAAGCTTTCTTT. Its protein product is CASSLGTVTEAFF.

The chain recombines TRBV2 with TRBJ1-2, with D perhaps TRBD1 (5 bases). Trimming left V 4 bases short and J 3 bases short, with 12 bases between. CDR1 is SNHLY and CDR2 is FYNNEI in the germline V gene. The CDR3 is made up of 14 amino acids. The CDR3 DNA reads as TGTGCCAGCAGTGGCATGGACATCTACTATGGCTACACCTTC. Translated, it gives CASSGMDIYYGYTF.

The V and J genes are TRBV18 and TRBJ1-1, with TRBD1 identical over 7 bases. V was pared by 3 bases and J by 6 bases, with 7 bases of the junction left unmatched. Per the germline V gene, CDR1 is KGHSH and CDR2 is LQKENI. This CDR3 is 14 amino acids long. This CDR3 reads CASSPGQVTPEAFF. In nucleotides, the CDR3 is TGTGCCAGCTCACCCGGACAGGTGACGCCTGAAGCTTTCTTT.

This chain uses TRBV7-3 with TRBJ2-3; D is uncertain. Germline V lookup: CDR1 SGHTA, CDR2 FQGTGA. The CDR3 has 13 residues. Trimming cost V 3 bases and J 5 bases, with 9 bases left between them. The CDR3 coding sequence is TGTGCCAGCAGCTTCTCCCCGGGAGATACGCAGTATTTT. This sequence encodes CASSFSPGDTQYF.

The V and J genes are TRBV24-1 and TRBJ1-2, with D hard to call. This CDR3 spans 15 amino acids. Germline V gene sequence: CDR1 KGHDR, CDR2 SFDVKD. V shed 4 bases and J shed 2 bases, with 13 bases lying between them. CDR3 loop: CATSDPDSRNYGYTF. CDR3 bases: TGTGCCACCAGTGACCCAGACTCACGGAACTATGGCTACACCTTC.